This paragraph covers one T cell receptor (beta chain) sequence. One entry per CDR3 protein, called by TCRdb with MiXCR from the 5' RACE reads. The data show approximately 630,000 distinct CDR3 sequences, roughly 6.6% seen once. The CDR3 totals 12 residues. V was trimmed by 6 bases and J by 5 bases, leaving 9 bases between them. In germline, CDR1 is MNHEY, CDR2 SMNVEV (reference sequence). This entry belongs to a study of identical twins. These data were also filed under a second study, of yellow fever vaccine responses in identical twins.

The receptor comes from a woman aged 18-29 years in good health. Sequencing used PBMCs. The chain recombines TRBV27 with TRBJ2-3; maybe TRBD2 (5 bases). The DNA of the CDR3 is TGTGCCAGCAGGACCGGGATAGATACGCAGTATTTT. Its translation is CASRTGIDTQYF.